This T cell receptor beta chain was captured by sequencing in a study of cytomegalovirus exposure and HLA in healthy donors. Study-wide results and limits: TCR beta sequences numbering more than 15,000 were associated with HLA alleles at 0.05 false discovery rate in a later analysis. Across HLA loci, a later analysis found differing TCR association rates, with DRB1 most and HLA-C fewest.

In nominal health when sampled, donors likely had unrecorded immune exposures nonetheless. PCR amplification relied on 60 Vbeta primers (plus 13 Jbeta primers). Assay: immunoSEQ multiplex PCR; the TCRdb copy retains only in-frame clones and omits some. The repertoire consists of over 100,000 clones, with over 80% occurring once and the leading ten covering 1.5%. The germline V gene has CDR1 SQVTM and CDR2 ANQGSEA. This CDR3 is 14 amino acids long. V shed 1 base and J 2 bases; nucleotides not matched to a gene: 3. Notes on this clone: Its antigen is undetermined.

The chain uses TRBV29-1 and TRBJ2-7; 9 bases align to TRBD1. This TCR was recovered from a man aged 40-50 years in good health and CMV-seronegative. Sequenced material: PBMCs. In DNA, the CDR3 is TGCAGCGTTGAAGGACAGGGGGAAACCTACGAGCAGTACTTC. Encoded protein: CSVEGQGETYEQYF.